This T cell receptor (beta chain) was sequenced in a study of response to subunit inactivated influenza vaccine. Study-level points and caveats: Only a handful of new T cells, the authors suggested, are recruited with each seasonal influenza vaccination.

TCRdb redid the calling of the RT-PCR reads with MiXCR, one entry per CDR3 protein. The sample shows hundreds of thousands of distinct CDR3 sequences, around 20% of them seen only once. This clonotype was seen repeatedly, ten times or more. The antigen remains undetermined. The sample here was PBMCs from blood, taken roughly 5 days after vaccination. The receptor was isolated from a middle-aged man who received an inactivated influenza vaccine.

CDR3 nucleotides: TGCAGCGTTGAAGATAAGGGACAGGGGCCGGAGACCCAGTACTTC. Protein sequence: CSVEDKGQGPETQYF. V is TRBV29-1 and J is TRBJ2-5, with TRBD1 identical over 10 bases. This CDR3 is 15 amino acids long. The germline V gene has CDR1 SQVTM and CDR2 ANQGSEA. The ends lost 0 bases at V and 5 bases at J; junction bases unmatched: 6.